The TCR beta chain under discussion was sequenced for a study of cytomegalovirus exposure and HLA in healthy donors. CDR3 size: 19 residues. Assay used: immunoSEQ multiplex PCR; TCRdb lists only in-frame clones, some missing. The sample gives about 160,000 clones, approximately 86% of which show up once; 2% to 2.5% is in the top ten. The chain joins TRBV21-1 to TRBJ2-5; the table names TRBD2, a call not compared with the DNA. TRBV21-1 is tagged as a pseudogene. Sample: PBMCs. The clonotype comes from a woman under 30 in good health and CMV-seronegative. CDR3 protein: CASSKRQASGGQHQETQYF. The CDR3 DNA reads TGTGCCAGCAGCAAAAGGCAGGCAAGCGGGGGGCAACACCAAGAGACCCAGTACTTC.